The 14 T cell receptor beta chains below were found in one sample sequenced in a study of patients and donors after allogeneic stem cell transplantation. Each CDR3 protein is one row after TCRdb ran MiXCR on the RT-PCR reads. The data show under 200,000 distinct CDR3 sequences, roughly 30% seen once. The source material was blood, either unsorted or a sorted T cell fraction (not recorded which). Every receptor here comes from a human donor who was either an allogeneic HSCT recipient or a stem cell or donor lymphocyte infusion donor (not recorded which). It is not recorded whose cells these are; they may come from a transplant donor.

This clonotype turned up a few times. The V and J genes are TRBV6-5 and TRBJ1-1; D not certain. The CDR3 sequence is 13 residues long. Germline CDR1 reads MNHEY; CDR2 reads SVGAGI. The V and J ends lost 6 bases and 3 bases respectively, with 11 bases between them. The CDR3 coding sequence is TGTGCCAGCAGCAAGGTGGGCTACACTGAAGCTTTCTTT. This sequence encodes CASSKVGYTEAFF.

The CDR3 region is CASSQGGLQFF. CDR3 in DNA: TGCGCCAGCAGCCAAGGCGGGTTGCAGTTCTTC. J is TRBJ2-1 and V is TRBV4-3; possibly TRBD2 for D (5 bases). Germline V gene sequence: CDR1 LGHNA, CDR2 YSLEER. This CDR3 has 11 residues. The V end was cut by 1 base, the J end by 12 bases, with 7 bases between.

This clonotype was picked up a small number of times. This chain links TRBV7-9 with TRBJ1-2; the D gene is possibly TRBD1 (5 bases). The CDR3 is made up of 15 amino acids. The ends were cut back, 2 bases at V and 4 bases at J, with 14 bases in the middle. Per the germline V gene, CDR1 is SEHNR and CDR2 is FQNEAQ (reference sequence). In nucleotides, the CDR3 is TGTGCCAGCAGCTTAAATGCAGGGCGCGGCTATGGCTACACCTTC. Protein: CASSLNAGRGYGYTF.

The chain recombines TRBV20-1 with TRBJ1-2; D remains ambiguous. Deletions cut 6 bases from V and 5 bases from J, with 19 bases between. This CDR3 is built from 14 residues. CDR1 and CDR2 from the germline V gene are DFQATT and SNEGSKA (reference sequence). The CDR3 DNA reads as TGCAGTGCCCTTAAGGCAGGAATCACTTATGGCTACACCTTC. It is translated as CSALKAGITYGYTF.

The J gene is TRBJ1-1, the V gene TRBV27, with TRBD1 matching over 8 bases. The CDR3 extends over 16 amino acids. Losses at the gene ends were 0 bases for V and 1 base for J; bases not matched to a gene: 4. CDR1 and CDR2 (germline): MNHEY, SMNVEV (reference sequence). CDR3 bases: TGTGCCAGCAGTTTATCACAGGGGGTAGGGAACACTGAAGCTTTCTTT. Its translation: CASSLSQGVGNTEAFF.

The CDR3 DNA is TGTGCCACCAGTGACCAAAGGGATACGCAGTATTTT. This sequence encodes CATSDQRDTQYF. This chain connects TRBV24-1 to TRBJ2-3; no definite D call. CDR1 and CDR2 from the germline V gene are KGHDR and SFDVKD. This CDR3 is 12 amino acids long. V was cut by 4 bases and J by 6 bases, with 7 bases left in between.

The chain combines TRBV30 with TRBJ2-5, with D perhaps TRBD1 (7 bases). The germline CDR1 and CDR2 sequences are GTSNPN and SVGIG (reference sequence). The CDR3 covers 13 residues. Trimming took off 2 bases at V and 3 bases at J, with 10 bases between the two ends. The CDR3 loop reads CAWSRGTEETQYF. Here the CDR3 DNA reads TGTGCCTGGAGTCGGGGGACAGAAGAGACCCAGTACTTC. The full variable domain, with the rest looked up from reference TRBV30 and TRBJ2-5, is SQTIHQWPATLVQPVGSPLSLECTVEGTSNPNLYWYRQAAGRGLQLLFYSVGIGQISSEVPQNLSASRPQDRQFILSSKKLLLSDSGFYLCAWSRGTEETQYFGPGTRLLVL.

The chain combines TRBV25-1 with TRBJ1-1; 9 nucleotides align to TRBD1. The CDR3 extends over 15 amino acids. The V and J ends lost 4 bases and 3 bases, in that order; junction bases with no gene match: 6. Germline CDR1 is MGHDK and CDR2 is SYGVNS. For the CDR3, the DNA is TGTGCCAGCAGTGCGCGGGACAGGGTGCACACTGAAGCTTTCTTT. It encodes CASSARDRVHTEAFF.

There are a few counts of this clonotype. The rearrangement uses TRBV10-3 and TRBJ1-4; 7 bases are a match to TRBD1. The V and J ends lost 4 bases and 4 bases, in that order; junction bases with no gene match: 3. This CDR3 has 14 residues. Germline CDR1 and CDR2: ENHRY and SYGVKD. The CDR3 region is CAISGTGDNEKLFF. As DNA, the CDR3 is TGTGCCATCAGTGGGACAGGAGATAATGAAAAACTGTTTTTT.

The chain is built from TRBV2 and TRBJ2-3, with a possible D match to TRBD2 (5 bases). Trimming removed 6 bases at V and 2 bases at J, with 15 bases between. Germline loops: CDR1 SNHLY, CDR2 FYNNEI. The CDR3 has 15 residues. CDR3 sequence (DNA): TGTGCCAGCAGCCCTGACTATACCCCCACAGATACGCAGTATTTT. Encoded protein: CASSPDYTPTDTQYF. The entire variable domain, with the rest obtained from reference TRBV2 and TRBJ2-3, is as follows: EPEVTQTPSHQVTQMGQEVILRCVPISNHLYFYWYRQILGQKVEFLVSFYNNEISEKSEIFDDQFSVERPDGSNFTLKIRSTKLEDSAMYFCASSPDYTPTDTQYFGPGTRLTVL.

This chain uses TRBV12-3 or TRBV12-4 with TRBJ2-4; perhaps D is TRBD1 or TRBD2 (5 bases each). This CDR3 contains 14 residues. The V and J ends lost 3 bases and 9 bases respectively, with 15 bases between them. For the CDR3, the DNA is TGTGCCAGCAGTTTGGGGGACCGCGAAAGCATTCAGTACTTC. Protein product: CASSLGDRESIQYF.

V is TRBV20-1 and J is TRBJ1-2; a weak D match, TRBD1 (5 bases). V shed 3 bases and J shed 6 bases, with 17 bases lying between them. Per the germline V gene, CDR1 is DFQATT and CDR2 is SNEGSKA (reference sequence). The CDR3 is 14 amino acids. CDR3 sequence reads: CSASPGPGRNGYTF. The CDR3 DNA reads as TGCAGTGCTAGCCCCGGGCCAGGGCGGAATGGCTACACCTTC.

The chain uses TRBV20-1 and TRBJ1-1, with D perhaps TRBD1 (5 bases). Germline CDR1 and CDR2: DFQATT and SNEGSKA (reference sequence). The ends were cut back, 3 bases at V and 1 base at J, with 6 bases in the middle. CDR3 length equals 12 residues. For the CDR3, the DNA is TGCAGTGCTAGGAGGGGGAACACTGAAGCTTTCTTT. Protein sequence: CSARRGNTEAFF.

This chain uses TRBV6-6 with TRBJ2-4; D call uncertain. The CDR3 contains 12 residues. V shed 2 bases and J shed 8 bases, with 7 bases lying between them. Per the germline V gene, CDR1 is MNHNY and CDR2 is SVGAGI (reference sequence). CDR3 nucleotides: TGTGCCAGCAGTTACCCCCGGGACATTCAGTACTTC. It yields the protein CASSYPRDIQYF.